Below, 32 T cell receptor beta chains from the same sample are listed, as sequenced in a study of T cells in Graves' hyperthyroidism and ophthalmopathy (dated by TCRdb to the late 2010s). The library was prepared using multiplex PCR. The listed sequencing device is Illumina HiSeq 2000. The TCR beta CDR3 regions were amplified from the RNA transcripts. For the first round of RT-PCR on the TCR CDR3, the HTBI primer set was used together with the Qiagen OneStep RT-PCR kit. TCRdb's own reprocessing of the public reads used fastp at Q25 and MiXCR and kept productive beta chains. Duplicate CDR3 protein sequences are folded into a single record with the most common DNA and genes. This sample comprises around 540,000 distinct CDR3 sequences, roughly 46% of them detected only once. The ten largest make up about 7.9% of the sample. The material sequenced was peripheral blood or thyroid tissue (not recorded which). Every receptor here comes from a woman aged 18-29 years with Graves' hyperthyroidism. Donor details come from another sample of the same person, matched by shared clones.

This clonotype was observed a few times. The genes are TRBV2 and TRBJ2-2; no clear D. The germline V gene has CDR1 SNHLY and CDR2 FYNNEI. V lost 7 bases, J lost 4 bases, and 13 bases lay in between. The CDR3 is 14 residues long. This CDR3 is CASTVVPGTGELFF. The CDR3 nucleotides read TGTGCCAGCACGGTAGTGCCGGGCACCGGGGAGCTGTTTTTT.

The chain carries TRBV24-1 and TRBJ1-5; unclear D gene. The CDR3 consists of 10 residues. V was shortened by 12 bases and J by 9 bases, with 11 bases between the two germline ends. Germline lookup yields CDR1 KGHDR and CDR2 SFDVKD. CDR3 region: CAQSTPPQHF. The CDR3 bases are TGTGCCCAGTCGACCCCGCCCCAGCATTTT.

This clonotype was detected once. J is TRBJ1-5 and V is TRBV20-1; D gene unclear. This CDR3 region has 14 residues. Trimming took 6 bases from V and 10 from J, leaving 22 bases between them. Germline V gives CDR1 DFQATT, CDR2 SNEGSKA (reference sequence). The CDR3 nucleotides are TGCAGTGCCAATCAAGAGGGCGTAAGATCACCCCAGCATTTT. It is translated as CSANQEGVRSPQHF.

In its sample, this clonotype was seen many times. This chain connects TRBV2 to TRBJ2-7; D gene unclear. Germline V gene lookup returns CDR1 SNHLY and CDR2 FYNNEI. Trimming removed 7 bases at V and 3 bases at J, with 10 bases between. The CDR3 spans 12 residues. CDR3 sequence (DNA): TGTGCCAGCAAGAGGATCTACTACGAGCAGTACTTC. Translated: CASKRIYYEQYF.

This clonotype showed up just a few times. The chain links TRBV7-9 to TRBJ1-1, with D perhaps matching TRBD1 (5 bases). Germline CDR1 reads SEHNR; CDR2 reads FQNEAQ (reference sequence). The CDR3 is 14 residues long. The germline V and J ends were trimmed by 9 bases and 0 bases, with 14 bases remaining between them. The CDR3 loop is CASAGTGMNTEAFF. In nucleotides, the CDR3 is TGTGCCAGTGCTGGGACGGGTATGAACACTGAAGCTTTCTTT.

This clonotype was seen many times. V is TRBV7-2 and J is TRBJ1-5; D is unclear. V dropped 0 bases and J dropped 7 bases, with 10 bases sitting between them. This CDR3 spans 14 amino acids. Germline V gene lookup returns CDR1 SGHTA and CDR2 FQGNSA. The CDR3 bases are TGTGCCAGCAGCTTAGCATTAGGGAACCAGCCCCAGCATTTT. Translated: CASSLALGNQPQHF.

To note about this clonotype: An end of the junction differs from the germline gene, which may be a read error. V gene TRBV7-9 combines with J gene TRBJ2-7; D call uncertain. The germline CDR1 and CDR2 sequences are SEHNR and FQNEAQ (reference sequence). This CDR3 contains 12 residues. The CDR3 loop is CASILPDYEQYF. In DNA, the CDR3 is TGTGCCAGCATCTTACCAGACTACGAGCAGTACTTC. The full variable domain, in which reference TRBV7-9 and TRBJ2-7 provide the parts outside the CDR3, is DTGVSQNPRHKITKRGQNVTFRCDPISEHNRLYWYRQTLGQGPEFLTYFQNEAQLEKSRLLSDRFSAERPKGSFSTLEIQRTEQGDSAMYLCASILPDYEQYFGPGTRLTVT.

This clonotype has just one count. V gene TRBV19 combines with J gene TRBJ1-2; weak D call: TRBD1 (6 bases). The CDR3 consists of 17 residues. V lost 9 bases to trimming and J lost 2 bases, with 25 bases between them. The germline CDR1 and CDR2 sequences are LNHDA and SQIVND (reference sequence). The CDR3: CASRAVGGAAGNYGYTF. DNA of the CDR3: TGTGCCAGCAGAGCGGTAGGGGGGGCCGCCGGAAACTATGGCTACACCTTC.

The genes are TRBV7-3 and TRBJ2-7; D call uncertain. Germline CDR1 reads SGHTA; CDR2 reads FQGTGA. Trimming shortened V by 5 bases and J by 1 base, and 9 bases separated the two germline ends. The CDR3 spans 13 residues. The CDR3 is CASSPLVSYEQYF. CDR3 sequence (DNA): TGTGCCAGCAGCCCGCTGGTATCCTACGAGCAGTACTTC. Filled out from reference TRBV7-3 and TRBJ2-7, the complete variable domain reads GAGVSQTPSNKVTEKGKYVELRCDPISGHTALYWYRQSLGQGPEFLIYFQGTGAADDSGLPNDRFFAVRPEGSVSTLKIQRTERGDSAVYLCASSPLVSYEQYFGPGTRLTVT.

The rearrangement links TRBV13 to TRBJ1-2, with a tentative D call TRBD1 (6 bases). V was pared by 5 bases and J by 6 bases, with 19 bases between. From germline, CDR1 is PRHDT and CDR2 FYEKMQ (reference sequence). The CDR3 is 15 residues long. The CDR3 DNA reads TGTGCCAGCAGCACCCGACAGGCCAGGTTTCATGGCTACACCTTC. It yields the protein CASSTRQARFHGYTF.

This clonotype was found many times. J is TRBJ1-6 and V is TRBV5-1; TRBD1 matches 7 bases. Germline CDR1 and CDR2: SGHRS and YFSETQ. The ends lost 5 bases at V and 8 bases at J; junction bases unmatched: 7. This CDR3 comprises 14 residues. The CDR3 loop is CASRQDRVDSPLHF. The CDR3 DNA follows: TGCGCCAGCAGGCAAGACAGGGTGGATTCACCCCTCCACTTT. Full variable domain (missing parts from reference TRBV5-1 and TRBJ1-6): KAGVTQTPRYLIKTRGQQVTLSCSPISGHRSVSWYQQTPGQGLQFLFEYFSETQRNKGNFPGRFSGRQFSNSRSEMNVSTLELGDSALYLCASRQDRVDSPLHFGNGTRLTVT.

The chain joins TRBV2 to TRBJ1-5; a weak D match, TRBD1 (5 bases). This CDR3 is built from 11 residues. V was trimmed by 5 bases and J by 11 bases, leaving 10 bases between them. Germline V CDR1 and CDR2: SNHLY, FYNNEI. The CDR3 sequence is CASSLGTSQHF. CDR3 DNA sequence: TGTGCCAGCAGTCTTGGGACTTCCCAGCATTTT.

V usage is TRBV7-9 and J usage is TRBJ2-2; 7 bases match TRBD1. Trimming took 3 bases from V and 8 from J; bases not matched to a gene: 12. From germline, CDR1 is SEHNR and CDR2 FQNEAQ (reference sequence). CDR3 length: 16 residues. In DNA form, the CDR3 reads TGTGCCAGCAGCTTGGTAGGGACAGCCGTTCAAGGGGAGCTGTTTTTT. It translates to CASSLVGTAVQGELFF.

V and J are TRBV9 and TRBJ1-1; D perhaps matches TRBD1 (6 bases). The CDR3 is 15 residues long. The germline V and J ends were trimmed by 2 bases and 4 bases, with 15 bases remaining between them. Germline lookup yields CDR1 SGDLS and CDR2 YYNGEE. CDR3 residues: CASSVTQGSGTEAFF. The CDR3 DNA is TGTGCCAGCAGCGTCACACAGGGTTCTGGCACTGAAGCTTTCTTT.

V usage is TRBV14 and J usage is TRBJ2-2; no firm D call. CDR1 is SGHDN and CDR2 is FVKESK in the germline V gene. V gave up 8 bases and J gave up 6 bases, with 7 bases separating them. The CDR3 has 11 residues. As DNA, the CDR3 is TGTGCCAGCGGAGAGCCCGGGGAGCTGTTTTTT. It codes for CASGEPGELFF.

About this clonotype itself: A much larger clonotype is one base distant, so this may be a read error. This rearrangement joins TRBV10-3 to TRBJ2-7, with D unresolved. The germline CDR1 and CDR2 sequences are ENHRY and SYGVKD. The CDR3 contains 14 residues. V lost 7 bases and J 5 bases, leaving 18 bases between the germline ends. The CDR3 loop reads CAITDPLVSDEQYF. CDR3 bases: TGTGCCATCACTGACCCCCTAGTATCCGACGAGCAGTACTTC.

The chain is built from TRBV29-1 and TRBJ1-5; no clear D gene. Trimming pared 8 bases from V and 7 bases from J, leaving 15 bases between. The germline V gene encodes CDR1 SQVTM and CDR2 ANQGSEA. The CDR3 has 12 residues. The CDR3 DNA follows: TGCAGCTCACCATCGGGGAGGCAGCCCCAGCATTTT. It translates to CSSPSGRQPQHF.

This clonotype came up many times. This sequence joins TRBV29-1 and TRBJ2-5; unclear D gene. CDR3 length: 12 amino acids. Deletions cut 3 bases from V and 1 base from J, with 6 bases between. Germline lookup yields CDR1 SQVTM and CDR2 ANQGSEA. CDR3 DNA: TGCAGCGTTGAGGAAGTCCAAGAGACCCAGTACTTC. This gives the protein CSVEEVQETQYF.

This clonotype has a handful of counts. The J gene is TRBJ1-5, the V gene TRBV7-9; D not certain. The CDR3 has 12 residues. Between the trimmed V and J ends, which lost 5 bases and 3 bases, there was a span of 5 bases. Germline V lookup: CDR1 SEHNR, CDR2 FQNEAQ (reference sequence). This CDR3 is CASSAVNQPQHF. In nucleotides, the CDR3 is TGTGCCAGCAGCGCAGTCAATCAGCCCCAGCATTTT. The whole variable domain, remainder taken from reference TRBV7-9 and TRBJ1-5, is DTGVSQNPRHKITKRGQNVTFRCDPISEHNRLYWYRQTLGQGPEFLTYFQNEAQLEKSRLLSDRFSAERPKGSFSTLEIQRTEQGDSAMYLCASSAVNQPQHFGDGTRLSIL.

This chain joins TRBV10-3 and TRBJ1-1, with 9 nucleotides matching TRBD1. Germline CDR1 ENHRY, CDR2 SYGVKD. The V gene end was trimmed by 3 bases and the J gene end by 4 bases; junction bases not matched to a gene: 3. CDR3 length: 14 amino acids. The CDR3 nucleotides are TGTGCCATCAGTGACAGGACAGGGGCCACTGAAGCTTTCTTT. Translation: CAISDRTGATEAFF.

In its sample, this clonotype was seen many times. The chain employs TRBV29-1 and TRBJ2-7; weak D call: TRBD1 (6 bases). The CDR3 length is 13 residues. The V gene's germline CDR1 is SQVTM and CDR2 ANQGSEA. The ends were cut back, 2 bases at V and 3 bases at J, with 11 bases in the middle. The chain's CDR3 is CSVESGAGYEQYF. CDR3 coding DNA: TGCAGCGTTGAATCAGGGGCTGGCTACGAGCAGTACTTC.

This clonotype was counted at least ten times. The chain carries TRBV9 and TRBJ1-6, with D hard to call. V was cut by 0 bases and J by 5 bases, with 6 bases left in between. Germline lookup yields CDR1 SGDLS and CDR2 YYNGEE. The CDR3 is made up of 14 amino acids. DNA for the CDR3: TGTGCCAGCAGCGTAGGCGAGGATAATTCACCCCTCCACTTT. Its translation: CASSVGEDNSPLHF.

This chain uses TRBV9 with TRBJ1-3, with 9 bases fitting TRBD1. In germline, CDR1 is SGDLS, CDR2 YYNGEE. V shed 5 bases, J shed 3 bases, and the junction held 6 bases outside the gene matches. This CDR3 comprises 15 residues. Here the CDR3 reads CASSFTGGRGNTIYF. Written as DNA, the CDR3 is TGTGCCAGCAGTTTCACAGGGGGCCGTGGAAACACCATATATTTT.

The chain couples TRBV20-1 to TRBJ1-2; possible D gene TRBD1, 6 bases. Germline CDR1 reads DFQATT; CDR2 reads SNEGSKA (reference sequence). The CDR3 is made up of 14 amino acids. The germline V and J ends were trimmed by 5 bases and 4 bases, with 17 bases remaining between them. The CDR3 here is CSAVTGGYSYGYTF. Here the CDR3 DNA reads TGCAGTGCTGTGACAGGCGGATATAGCTATGGCTACACCTTC.

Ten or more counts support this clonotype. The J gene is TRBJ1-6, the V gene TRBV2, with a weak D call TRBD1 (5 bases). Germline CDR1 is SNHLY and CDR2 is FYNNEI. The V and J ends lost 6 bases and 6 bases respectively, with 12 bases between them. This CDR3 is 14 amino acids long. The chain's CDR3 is CASRPGTPNSPLHF. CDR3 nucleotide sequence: TGTGCCAGCAGACCCGGGACGCCTAATTCACCCCTCCACTTT.

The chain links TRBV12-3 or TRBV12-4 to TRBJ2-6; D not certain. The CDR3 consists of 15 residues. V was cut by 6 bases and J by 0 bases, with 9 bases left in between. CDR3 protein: CASSSLYSGANVLTF. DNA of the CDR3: TGTGCCAGCAGCTCCCTCTACTCTGGGGCCAACGTCCTGACTTTC.

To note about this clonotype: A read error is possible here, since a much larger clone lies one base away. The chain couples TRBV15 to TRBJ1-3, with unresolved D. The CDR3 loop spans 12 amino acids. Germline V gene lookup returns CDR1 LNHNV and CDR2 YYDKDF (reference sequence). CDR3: CAASNHRNTIYF. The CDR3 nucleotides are TGTGCCGCCAGCAACCATAGAAACACCATATATTTT.

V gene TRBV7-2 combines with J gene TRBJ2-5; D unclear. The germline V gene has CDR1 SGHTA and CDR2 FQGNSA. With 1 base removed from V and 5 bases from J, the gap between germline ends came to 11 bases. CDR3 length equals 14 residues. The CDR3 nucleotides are TGTGCCAGCAGCTTAGGGGAAGGGATTGAGACCCAGTACTTC. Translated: CASSLGEGIETQYF.

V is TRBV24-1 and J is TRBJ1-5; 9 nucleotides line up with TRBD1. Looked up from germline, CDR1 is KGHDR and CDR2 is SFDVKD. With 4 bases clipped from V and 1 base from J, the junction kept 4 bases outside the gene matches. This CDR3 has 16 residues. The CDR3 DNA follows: TGTGCCACCAGTGACTCCGGGACAGGGAGCAATCAGCCCCAGCATTTT. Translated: CATSDSGTGSNQPQHF.

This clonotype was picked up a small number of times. The CDR3 region is CASSFGQGFYEQYF. CDR3 nucleotide sequence: TGTGCCAGCAGTTTCGGACAGGGGTTCTACGAGCAGTACTTC. V gene TRBV6-9 combines with J gene TRBJ2-7, with 9 positions matching TRBD1. Germline-derived CDR1 and CDR2 are MNHGY and SVAAGI. The CDR3 covers 14 residues. V was pared by 4 bases and J by 3 bases, with 4 bases of the junction left unmatched.

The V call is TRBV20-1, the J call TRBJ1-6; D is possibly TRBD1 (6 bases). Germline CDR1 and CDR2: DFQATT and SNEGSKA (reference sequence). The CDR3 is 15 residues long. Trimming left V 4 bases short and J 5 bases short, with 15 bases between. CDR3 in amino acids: CSAICQGRDNSPLHF. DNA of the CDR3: TGCAGTGCTATCTGCCAGGGGCGCGATAATTCACCCCTCCACTTT.

Here the CDR3 reads CASSSVLAGDRGELFF. CDR3 coding DNA: TGTGCCAGCAGCAGTGTTCTGGCGGGAGACAGGGGGGAGCTGTTTTTT. The V call is TRBV7-9, the J call TRBJ2-2, with D possibly TRBD2 on 7 matching bases. The ends were cut back, 5 bases at V and 8 bases at J, with 21 bases in the middle. This CDR3 region has 16 residues. Germline V gene data show CDR1 as SEHNR and CDR2 as FQNEAQ (reference sequence).